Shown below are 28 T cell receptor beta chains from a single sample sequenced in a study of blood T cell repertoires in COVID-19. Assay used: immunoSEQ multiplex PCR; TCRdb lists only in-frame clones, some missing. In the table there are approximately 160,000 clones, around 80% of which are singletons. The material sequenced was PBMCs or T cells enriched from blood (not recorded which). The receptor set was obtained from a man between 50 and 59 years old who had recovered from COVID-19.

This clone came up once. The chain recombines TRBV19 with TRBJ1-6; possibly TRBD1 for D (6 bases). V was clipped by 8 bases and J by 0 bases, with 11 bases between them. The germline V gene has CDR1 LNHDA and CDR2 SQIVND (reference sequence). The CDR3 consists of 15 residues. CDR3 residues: CASGDNHSYNSPLHF. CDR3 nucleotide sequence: TGTGCCAGTGGGGACAATCACTCCTATAATTCACCCCTCCACTTT.

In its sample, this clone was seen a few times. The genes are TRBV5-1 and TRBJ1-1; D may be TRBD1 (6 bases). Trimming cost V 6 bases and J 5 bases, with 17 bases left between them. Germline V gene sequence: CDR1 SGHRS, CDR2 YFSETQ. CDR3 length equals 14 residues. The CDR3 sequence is CASNKLGGRTEAFF. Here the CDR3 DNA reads TGCGCCAGCAACAAACTAGGGGGAAGGACTGAAGCTTTCTTT.

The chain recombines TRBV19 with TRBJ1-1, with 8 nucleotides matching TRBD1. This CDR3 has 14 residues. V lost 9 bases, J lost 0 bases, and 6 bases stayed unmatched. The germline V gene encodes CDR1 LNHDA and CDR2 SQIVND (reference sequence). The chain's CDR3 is CASRQGNLNTEAFF. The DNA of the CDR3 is TGTGCCAGCCGACAGGGGAATTTGAACACTGAAGCTTTCTTT. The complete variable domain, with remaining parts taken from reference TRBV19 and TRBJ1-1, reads DGGITQSPKYLFRKEGQNVTLSCEQNLNHDAMYWYRQDPGQGLRLIYYSQIVNDFQKGDIAEGYSVSREKKESFPLTVTSAQKNPTAFYLCASRQGNLNTEAFFGQGTRLTVV.

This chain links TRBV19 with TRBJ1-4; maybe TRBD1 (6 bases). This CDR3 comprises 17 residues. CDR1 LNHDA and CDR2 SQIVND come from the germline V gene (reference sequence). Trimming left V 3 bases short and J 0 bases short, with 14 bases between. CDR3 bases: TGTGCCAGTAGTATTCTCCCAGGGGCCGCAACTAATGAAAAACTGTTTTTT. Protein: CASSILPGAATNEKLFF. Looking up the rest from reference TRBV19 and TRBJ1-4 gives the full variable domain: DGGITQSPKYLFRKEGQNVTLSCEQNLNHDAMYWYRQDPGQGLRLIYYSQIVNDFQKGDIAEGYSVSREKKESFPLTVTSAQKNPTAFYLCASSILPGAATNEKLFFGSGTQLSVL.

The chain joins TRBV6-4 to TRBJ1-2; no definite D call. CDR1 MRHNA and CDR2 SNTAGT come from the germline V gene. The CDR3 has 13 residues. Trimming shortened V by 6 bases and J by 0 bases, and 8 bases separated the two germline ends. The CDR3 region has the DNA TGTGCCAGCAGCGCGTACCCTAACTATGGCTACACCTTC. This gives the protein CASSAYPNYGYTF.

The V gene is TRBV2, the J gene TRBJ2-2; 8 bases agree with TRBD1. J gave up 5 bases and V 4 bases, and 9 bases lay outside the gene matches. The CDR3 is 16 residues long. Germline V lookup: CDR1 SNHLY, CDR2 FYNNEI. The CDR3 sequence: CASSGSGGTRTGELFF. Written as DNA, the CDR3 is TGTGCCAGCAGTGGTTCAGGGGGCACGAGGACCGGGGAGCTGTTTTTT. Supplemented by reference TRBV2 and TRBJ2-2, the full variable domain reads EPEVTQTPSHQVTQMGQEVILRCVPISNHLYFYWYRQILGQKVEFLVSFYNNEISEKSEIFDDQFSVERPDGSNFTLKIRSTKLEDSAMYFCASSGSGGTRTGELFFGEGSRLTVL.

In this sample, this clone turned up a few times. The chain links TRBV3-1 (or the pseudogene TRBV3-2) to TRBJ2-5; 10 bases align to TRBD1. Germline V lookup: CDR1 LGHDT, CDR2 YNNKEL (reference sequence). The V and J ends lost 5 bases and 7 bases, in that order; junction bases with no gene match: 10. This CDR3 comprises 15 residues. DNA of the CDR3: TGTGCCAGCAGCTACGGGGACAGGGGACGTGGGACCCAGTACTTC. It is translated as CASSYGDRGRGTQYF.

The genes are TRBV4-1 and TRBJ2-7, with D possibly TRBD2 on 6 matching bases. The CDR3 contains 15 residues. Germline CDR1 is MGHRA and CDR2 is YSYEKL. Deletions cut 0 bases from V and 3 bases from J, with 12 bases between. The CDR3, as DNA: TGCGCCAGCAGCCAAGAGAAGGGTAGCGGCTACGAGCAGTACTTC. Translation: CASSQEKGSGYEQYF.

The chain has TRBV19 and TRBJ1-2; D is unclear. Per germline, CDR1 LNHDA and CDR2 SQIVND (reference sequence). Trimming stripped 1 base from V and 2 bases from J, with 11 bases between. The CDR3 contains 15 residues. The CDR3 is CASSIVRRENYGYTF. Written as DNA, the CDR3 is TGTGCCAGTAGTATAGTTCGTAGAGAGAACTATGGCTACACCTTC.

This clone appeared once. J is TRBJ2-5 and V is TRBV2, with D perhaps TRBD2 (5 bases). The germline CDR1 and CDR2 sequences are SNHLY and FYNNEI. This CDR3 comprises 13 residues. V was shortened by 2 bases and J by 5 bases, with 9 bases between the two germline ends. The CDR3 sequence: CASSEYGVETQYF. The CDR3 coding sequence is TGTGCCAGCAGTGAATACGGGGTTGAGACCCAGTACTTC.

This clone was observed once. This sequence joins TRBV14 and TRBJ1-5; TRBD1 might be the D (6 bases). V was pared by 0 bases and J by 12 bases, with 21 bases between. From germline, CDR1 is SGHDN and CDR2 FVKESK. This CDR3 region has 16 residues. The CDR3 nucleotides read TGTGCCAGCAGCCAAGAACCAGGCAAAGGGGGAAGTGACCAGCATTTT. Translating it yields CASSQEPGKGGSDQHF. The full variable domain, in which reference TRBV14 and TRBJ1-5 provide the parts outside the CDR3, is EAGVTQFPSHSVIEKGQTVTLRCDPISGHDNLYWYRRVMGKEIKFLLHFVKESKQDESGMPNNRFLAERTGGTYSTLKVQPAELEDSGVYFCASSQEPGKGGSDQHFGDGTRLSIL.

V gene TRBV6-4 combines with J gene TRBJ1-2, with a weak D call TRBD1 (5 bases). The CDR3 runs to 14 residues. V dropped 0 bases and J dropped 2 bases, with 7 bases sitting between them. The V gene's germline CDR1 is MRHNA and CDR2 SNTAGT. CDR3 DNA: TGTGCCAGCAGTGACTCAAGGGGAAACTATGGCTACACCTTC. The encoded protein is CASSDSRGNYGYTF.

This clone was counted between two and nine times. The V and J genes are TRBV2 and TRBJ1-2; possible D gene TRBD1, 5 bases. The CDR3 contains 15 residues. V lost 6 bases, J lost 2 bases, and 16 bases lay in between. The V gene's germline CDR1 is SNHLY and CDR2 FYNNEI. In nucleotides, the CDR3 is TGTGCCAGCAGAAGGGCAGGGATCGAAAACTATGGCTACACCTTC. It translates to CASRRAGIENYGYTF. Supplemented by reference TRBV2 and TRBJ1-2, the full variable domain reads EPEVTQTPSHQVTQMGQEVILRCVPISNHLYFYWYRQILGQKVEFLVSFYNNEISEKSEIFDDQFSVERPDGSNFTLKIRSTKLEDSAMYFCASRRAGIENYGYTFGSGTRLTVV.

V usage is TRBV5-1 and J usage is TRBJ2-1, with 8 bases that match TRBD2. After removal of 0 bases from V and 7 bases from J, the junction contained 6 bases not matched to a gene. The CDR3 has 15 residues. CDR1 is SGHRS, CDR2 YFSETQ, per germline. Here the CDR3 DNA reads TGCGCCAGCAGCTTGGCGGGGGGGCGTGAAAATGAGCAGTTCTTC. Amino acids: CASSLAGGRENEQFF.

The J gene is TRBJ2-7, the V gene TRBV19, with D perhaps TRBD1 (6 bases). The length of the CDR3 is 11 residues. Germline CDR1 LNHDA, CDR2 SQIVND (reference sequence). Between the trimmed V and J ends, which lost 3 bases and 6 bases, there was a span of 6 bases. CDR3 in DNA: TGTGCCAGTAGTATGACAGGCGAGCAGTACTTC. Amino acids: CASSMTGEQYF.

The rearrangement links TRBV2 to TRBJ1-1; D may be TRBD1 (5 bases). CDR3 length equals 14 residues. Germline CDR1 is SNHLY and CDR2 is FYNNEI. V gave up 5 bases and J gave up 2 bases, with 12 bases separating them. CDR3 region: CASSQTTGNTEAFF. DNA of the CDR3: TGTGCCAGCAGTCAAACAACAGGAAACACTGAAGCTTTCTTT.

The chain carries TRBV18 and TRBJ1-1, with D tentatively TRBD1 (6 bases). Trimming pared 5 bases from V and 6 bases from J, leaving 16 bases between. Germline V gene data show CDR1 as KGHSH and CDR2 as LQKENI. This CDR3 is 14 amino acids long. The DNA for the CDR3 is TGTGCCAGCTCAGTTGGCGGACAGCTAGCTGAAGCTTTCTTT. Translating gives CASSVGGQLAEAFF. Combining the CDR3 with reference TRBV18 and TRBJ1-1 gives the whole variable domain NAGVMQNPRHLVRRRGQEARLRCSPMKGHSHVYWYRQLPEEGLKFMVYLQKENIIDESGMPKERFSAEFPKEGPSILRIQQVVRGDSAAYFCASSVGGQLAEAFFGQGTRLTVV.

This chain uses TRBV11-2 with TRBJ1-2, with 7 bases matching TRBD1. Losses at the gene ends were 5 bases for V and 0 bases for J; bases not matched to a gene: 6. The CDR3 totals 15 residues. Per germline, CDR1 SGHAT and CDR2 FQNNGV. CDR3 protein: CASSQQGQANYGYTF. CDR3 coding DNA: TGTGCCAGCAGCCAACAAGGACAGGCTAACTATGGCTACACCTTC.

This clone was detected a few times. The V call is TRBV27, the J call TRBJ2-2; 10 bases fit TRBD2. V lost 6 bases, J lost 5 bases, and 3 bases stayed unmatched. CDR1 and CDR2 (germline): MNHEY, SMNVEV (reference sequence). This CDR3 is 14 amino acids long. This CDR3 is CASRLAGGTGELFF. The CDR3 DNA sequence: TGTGCCAGCAGATTAGCGGGGGGAACCGGGGAGCTGTTTTTT.

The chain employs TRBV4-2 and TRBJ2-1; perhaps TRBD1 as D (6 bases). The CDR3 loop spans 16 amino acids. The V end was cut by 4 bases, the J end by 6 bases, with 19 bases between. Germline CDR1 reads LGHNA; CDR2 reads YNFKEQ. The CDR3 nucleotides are TGTGCCAGCAGCCTTACCGACAGGCCGGCAATCAATGAGCAGTTCTTC. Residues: CASSLTDRPAINEQFF.

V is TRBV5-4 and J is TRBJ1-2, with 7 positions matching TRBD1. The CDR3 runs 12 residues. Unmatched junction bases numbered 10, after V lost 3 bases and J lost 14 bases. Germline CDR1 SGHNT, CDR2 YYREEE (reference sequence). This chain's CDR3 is CASSSPGQSGTF. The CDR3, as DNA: TGTGCCAGCAGCTCACCGGGACAGTCTGGAACCTTC.

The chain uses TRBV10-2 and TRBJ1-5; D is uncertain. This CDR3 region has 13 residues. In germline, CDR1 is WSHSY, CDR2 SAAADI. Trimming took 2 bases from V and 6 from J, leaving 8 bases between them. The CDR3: CASSELRFQPQHF. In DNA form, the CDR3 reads TGCGCCAGCAGTGAGCTCCGTTTTCAGCCCCAGCATTTT.

The CDR3 here is CASSQPGQGANTGELFF. The CDR3 DNA is TGTGCCAGCAGCCAACCGGGACAGGGGGCGAACACCGGGGAGCTGTTTTTT. This chain joins TRBV5-4 and TRBJ2-2, with 11 bases aligning to TRBD1. CDR3 length equals 17 residues. Germline loops: CDR1 SGHNT, CDR2 YYREEE (reference sequence). Unmatched junction bases numbered 5, after V lost 4 bases and J lost 0 bases.

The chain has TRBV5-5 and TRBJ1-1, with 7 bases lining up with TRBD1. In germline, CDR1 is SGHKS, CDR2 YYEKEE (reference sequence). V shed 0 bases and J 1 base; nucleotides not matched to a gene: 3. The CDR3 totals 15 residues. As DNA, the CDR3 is TGTGCCAGCAGCTTGGCCGGGACAGCGAACACTGAAGCTTTCTTT. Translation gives CASSLAGTANTEAFF. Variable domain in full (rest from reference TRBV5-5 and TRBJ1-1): DAGVTQSPTHLIKTRGQQVTLRCSPISGHKSVSWYQQVLGQGPQFIFQYYEKEERGRGNFPDRFSARQFPNYSSELNVNALLLGDSALYLCASSLAGTANTEAFFGQGTRLTVV.

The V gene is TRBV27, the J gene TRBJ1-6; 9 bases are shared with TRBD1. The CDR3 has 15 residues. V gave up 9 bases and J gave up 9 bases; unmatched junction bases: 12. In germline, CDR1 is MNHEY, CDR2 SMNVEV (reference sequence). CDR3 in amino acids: CASSLQGAGGSPLHF. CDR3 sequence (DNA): TGTGCCAGTAGCCTACAGGGGGCAGGTGGTTCACCCCTCCACTTT.

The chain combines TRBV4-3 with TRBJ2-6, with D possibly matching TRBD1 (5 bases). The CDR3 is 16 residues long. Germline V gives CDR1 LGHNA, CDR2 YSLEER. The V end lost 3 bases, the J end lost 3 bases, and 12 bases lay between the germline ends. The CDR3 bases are TGCGCCAGCAGCCAGCCCTCAGGGCGTGGGGCCAACGTCCTGACTTTC. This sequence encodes CASSQPSGRGANVLTF.

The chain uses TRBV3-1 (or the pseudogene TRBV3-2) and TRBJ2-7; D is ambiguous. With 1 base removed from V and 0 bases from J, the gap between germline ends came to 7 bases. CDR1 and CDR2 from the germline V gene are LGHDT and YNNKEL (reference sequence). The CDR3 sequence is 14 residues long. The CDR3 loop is CASSQVYSSYEQYF. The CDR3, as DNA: TGTGCCAGCAGCCAAGTATACAGCTCCTACGAGCAGTACTTC.

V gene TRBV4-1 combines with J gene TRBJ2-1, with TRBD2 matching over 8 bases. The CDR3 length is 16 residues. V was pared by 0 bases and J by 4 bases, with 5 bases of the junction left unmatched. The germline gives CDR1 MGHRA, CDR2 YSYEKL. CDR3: CASSQDGGAVYNEQFF. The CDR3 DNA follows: TGCGCCAGCAGCCAAGACGGGGGGGCGGTGTACAATGAGCAGTTCTTC.